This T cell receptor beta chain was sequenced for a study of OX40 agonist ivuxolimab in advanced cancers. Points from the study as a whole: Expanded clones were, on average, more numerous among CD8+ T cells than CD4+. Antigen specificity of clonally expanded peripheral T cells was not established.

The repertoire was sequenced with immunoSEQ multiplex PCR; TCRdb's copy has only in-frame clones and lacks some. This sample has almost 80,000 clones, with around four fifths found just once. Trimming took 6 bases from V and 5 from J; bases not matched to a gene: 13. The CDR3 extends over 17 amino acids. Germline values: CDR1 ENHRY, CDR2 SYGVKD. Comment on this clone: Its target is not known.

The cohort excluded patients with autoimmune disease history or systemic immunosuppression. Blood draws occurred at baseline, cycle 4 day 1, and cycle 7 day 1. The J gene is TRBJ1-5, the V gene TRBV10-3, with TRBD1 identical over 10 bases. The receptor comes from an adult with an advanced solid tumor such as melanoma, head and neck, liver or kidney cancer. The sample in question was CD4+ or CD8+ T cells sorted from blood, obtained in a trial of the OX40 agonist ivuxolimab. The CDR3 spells CAISQDDRGRRDQPQHF. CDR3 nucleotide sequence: TGTGCCATCAGCCAGGATGACAGGGGGCGTAGGGATCAGCCCCAGCATTTT.